Described below is a single TCR beta chain sequence and its context. Antigen: not known. The isolated RNA, all of it, was reverse transcribed, so expressed TCRB transcripts were what got sequenced. Generated by immunoSEQ multiplex PCR, the TCRdb table keeps only in-frame clones and is missing some. Here the sample spans nearly 700,000 clones, roughly 12% being singletons. The data were obtained in a study of beta chain features in type 1 diabetes. General study points: Whether HLA type influences TCRB rearrangement remained unresolved here. The naive, central memory and Treg TCRB repertoires looked more alike in patients than they did in healthy donors. Moderate but significant shortening of TCRB CDR3s was recorded in all four CD4+ subsets from Type 1 diabetes patients.

CDR1 SGHVS and CDR2 FQNEAQ come from the germline V gene. V shed 3 bases and J shed 0 bases, with 11 bases lying between them. The CDR3 has 15 residues. Based on CD45RO/CCR7/CD25/CD127/CD95/CD27, CD4+ regulatory, stem cell-like memory, naive and central memory cells were sorted. Each sorted population was over 98% pure. The receptor comes from a man aged 18 to 30 with type 1 diabetes. The gene calls are TRBV7-8 and TRBJ1-1; D remains ambiguous. Sequencing was done on a sample of naive CD4+ T cells from blood. The chain's CDR3 is CASSLEEGMNTEAFF. In nucleotides, the CDR3 is TGTGCCAGCAGCTTGGAGGAAGGGATGAACACTGAAGCTTTCTTT. Supplemented by reference TRBV7-8 and TRBJ1-1, the full variable domain reads GAGVSQSPRYKVAKRGQDVALRCDPISGHVSLFWYQQALGQGPEFLTYFQNEAQLDKSGLPSDRFFAERPEGSVSTLKIQRTQQEDSAVYLCASSLEEGMNTEAFFGQGTRLTVV.